Below are 5 T cell receptor beta chains sequenced from a single sample in a study of beta chain features in type 1 diabetes. Reverse transcription of all isolated RNA meant that expressed TCRB transcripts were sequenced. The data were produced by immunoSEQ multiplex PCR, yet TCRdb's version contains in-frame clones alone and is incomplete. The sample yields under 950,000 clones, about a sixth seen once. The sample consisted of naive CD4+ T cells from blood. The receptors stem from a woman between 18 and 30 years old in good health.

This clone turned up a few times. The chain links TRBV19 to TRBJ2-1; 11 positions match TRBD2. Looked up from germline, CDR1 is LNHDA and CDR2 is SQIVND (reference sequence). The CDR3 extends over 14 amino acids. The trim removed 3 bases at V and 10 bases at J, leaving 5 bases unmatched. The CDR3 DNA reads as TGTGCCAGTAGTATCCCGGGACTAGCGGTAGAGCAGTTCTTC. It yields the protein CASSIPGLAVEQFF.

The chain recombines TRBV4-3 with TRBJ1-1; maybe TRBD1 (6 bases). Germline CDR1 reads LGHNA; CDR2 reads YSLEER. The ends were cut back, 1 base at V and 1 base at J, with 19 bases in the middle. CDR3 length: 18 residues. The CDR3 reads CASSQALQGMSGNTEAFF. The CDR3 DNA reads as TGCGCCAGCAGCCAAGCCCTACAGGGAATGTCGGGGAACACTGAAGCTTTCTTT.

This chain's CDR3 is CASTVPWGTDTQYF. For the CDR3, the DNA is TGTGCCAGCACCGTACCCTGGGGGACAGATACGCAGTATTTT. The chain links TRBV11-2 to TRBJ2-3; D is perhaps TRBD1 or TRBD2 (5 bases each). Trimming pared 7 bases from V and 3 bases from J, leaving 14 bases between. Per germline, CDR1 SGHAT and CDR2 FQNNGV. The CDR3 covers 14 residues.

V is TRBV2 and J is TRBJ2-2, with D maybe TRBD2 (5 bases). Germline CDR1 SNHLY, CDR2 FYNNEI. V dropped 6 bases and J dropped 5 bases, with 16 bases sitting between them. This CDR3 has 15 amino acids. CDR3 sequence: CASREDRVGTGELFF. The CDR3, as DNA: TGTGCCAGCAGGGAGGACCGGGTCGGGACCGGGGAGCTGTTTTTT.

The rearrangement uses TRBV7-9 and TRBJ2-3; D is ambiguous. CDR3 length equals 11 residues. Trimming took 5 bases from V and 8 from J, leaving 8 bases between them. Germline CDR1 SEHNR, CDR2 FQNEAQ (reference sequence). As DNA, the CDR3 is TGTGCCAGCAGCCCCATGGGTACGCAGTATTTT. Translated, it gives CASSPMGTQYF.